This is a list of T cell receptor beta chains from one sample in a study of T cell clusters in autoimmune cytopenias. TCRdb reprocessed the multiplex PCR reads and keeps a single row for each CDR3 protein, giving no DNA. Seen in this sample are about 15,000 distinct CDR3 sequences; the ten most common clones hold roughly 3.5%. These records were also assigned to another study, of T cell repertoires in aging, cancer and after chemotherapy.

Sequencing was carried out using peripheral blood. These TCRs come from a human donor in good health. Both conserved end residues are part of each CDR3. Clone size appears in some rows only: once, few, many, or a class for an expanded clone.

medium-sized	TRBV6-5	TRBJ2-1	CASTPSGRGNEQFF
NA	TRBV10-3	TRBJ2-2	CAISDGRATGELFF
NA	TRBV6-5	TRBJ2-5	CASRTGGRETQYF
medium-sized	TRBV11-3	TRBJ2-3	CASSFSGSNTDTQYF
NA	TRBV6-5	TRBJ2-7	CASSYFVGQGGNEQYF
NA	TRBV11-2	TRBJ2-2	CASGGVFGELFF
NA	TRBV15	TRBJ1-4	CATSPALAATNEKLFF
medium-sized	TRBV11-1	TRBJ2-2	CASSLPRMEISTGELFF
NA	TRBV7-6	TRBJ2-3	CASSLVPREFTDTQYF
NA	TRBV24-1	TRBJ2-5	CATSEGTGMTQYF
NA	TRBV4-3	TRBJ2-3	CASSQGQGGSTDTQYF
NA	TRBV18	TRBJ2-7	CASSPGVYYEQYF
NA	TRBV30	TRBJ2-1	CAWSGGRALSRGLQFF
NA	TRBV24-1	TRBJ1-2	CATSPEGQSLYGYTF
NA	TRBV18	TRBJ1-3	CASSAPGNTIYF
NA	TRBV19	TRBJ2-7	CASSLVWPPHEQYF
NA	TRBV5-6	TRBJ1-1	CASRDRGRVTEAFF
medium-sized	TRBV11-3	TRBJ2-1	CASSSTTLSSYNEQFF
NA	TRBV7-9	TRBJ2-7	CASGGATYEQYF
NA	TRBV11-2	TRBJ1-5	CASSMNRRTNQPQHF
NA	TRBV7-2	TRBJ2-3	CASSFDQLRDTQYF
NA	TRBV18	TRBJ2-2	CASSPPQDTGELFF
medium-sized	TRBV29-1	TRBJ1-3	CSAPSGDTIYF
NA	TRBV20-1	TRBJ2-1	CSAREGSLTYNEQFF
NA	TRBV18	TRBJ2-5	CASSSPGHQETQYF
NA	TRBV29-1	TRBJ2-7	CSVEGTSGDLRSYEQYF
NA	TRBV5-6	TRBJ2-6	CASSAYRGRLSGANVLTF
NA	TRBV5-6	TRBJ2-7	CASSPSNVAHEQYF
NA	TRBV27	TRBJ1-5	CASSLWGKGQNQPQHF
NA	TRBV7-6	TRBJ2-1	CASSFLSPGQGNEQFF
NA	TRBV13	TRBJ2-5	CASSSRGGAARETQYF
medium-sized	TRBV30	TRBJ2-3	CAWSPSQGRTDTQYF
NA	TRBV6-6	TRBJ1-4	CASSAGTANEKLFF
medium-sized	TRBV29-1	TRBJ2-1	CSVEGLAGTYNEQFF
NA	TRBV19	TRBJ2-5	CASTRWGGGAGTQYF
NA	TRBV19	TRBJ1-2	CASSIWVFEGYTF
medium-sized	TRBV29-1	TRBJ2-7	CSVLGTGQNEQYF
large	TRBV29-1	TRBJ2-4	CSALAGTKNIQYF
NA	TRBV6-2/TRBV6-3	TRBJ2-7	CASNGGHEQYF
NA	TRBV19	TRBJ1-1	CASKVALNTEAFF
NA	TRBV15	TRBJ2-7	CATSRPDIYEQYF
NA	TRBV6-1	TRBJ2-1	CASSRAGTSYNEQFF